This TCR beta chain emerged from a study of response to subunit inactivated influenza vaccine (dated by TCRdb to 2017 to 2018). General notes on the study: Deep quantitative profiling of the T cell receptor repertoire was used in the study to follow responses to a trivalent subunit inactivated influenza vaccine.

As for this clonotype: The target of this receptor is not known. The record has no base qualities; no much larger clone is one base away.

Points the paper makes about the study in general: The authors proposed that each seasonal influenza vaccination may bring in only a limited number of new T cells.

Libraries were built with RT-PCR. The listed sequencing device is Illumina HiSeq 2500. The public reads were quality trimmed at Q25 with fastp and then assembled into clones with MiXCR by TCRdb, keeping productive beta chains. Each entry is one CDR3 protein sequence, shown with its most common DNA and genes. This sample comprises 500,000 to 600,000 distinct CDR3 sequences, 15% to 20% of them detected only once. 3% of the sample goes to the ten largest clones. The junction carries 10 bases between V and J, which are trimmed by 0 bases and 8 bases respectively. According to the germline V gene (reference sequence), CDR1 reads SEHNR and CDR2 reads FQNEAQ. The CDR3 has 14 amino acids, counting the end cysteine and phenylalanine. Left in the record is the CDR3 DNA by itself, 42 bases read in frame from the first base.

The sequence derives from a man between 50 and 69 years old who received an inactivated influenza vaccine. Donor details come from another sample of the same person, matched by shared clones. Source: CD4+ T cells sorted from PBMCs, taken around 25 months after vaccination. Here the chain combines TRBV7-9 and TRBJ1-4; the D gene is perhaps TRBD1, on 6 matching bases. The DNA sequence reads TGTGCCAGCAGCTTAGCTGGGGGCAGGGAAAAACTGTTTTTT. Translated, this gives CASSLAGGREKLFF.